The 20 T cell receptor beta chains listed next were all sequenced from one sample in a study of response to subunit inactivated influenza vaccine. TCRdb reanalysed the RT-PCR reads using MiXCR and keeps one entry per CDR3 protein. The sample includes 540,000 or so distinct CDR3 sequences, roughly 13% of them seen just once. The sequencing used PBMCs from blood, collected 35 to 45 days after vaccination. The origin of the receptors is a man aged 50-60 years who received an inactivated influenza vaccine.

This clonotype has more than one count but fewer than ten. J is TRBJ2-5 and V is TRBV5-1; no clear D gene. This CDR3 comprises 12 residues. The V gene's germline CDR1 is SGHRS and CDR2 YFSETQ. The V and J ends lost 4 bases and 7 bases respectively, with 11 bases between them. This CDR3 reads CASSQDAGTQYF. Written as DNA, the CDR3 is TGCGCCAGCAGCCAAGACGCAGGGACCCAGTACTTC.

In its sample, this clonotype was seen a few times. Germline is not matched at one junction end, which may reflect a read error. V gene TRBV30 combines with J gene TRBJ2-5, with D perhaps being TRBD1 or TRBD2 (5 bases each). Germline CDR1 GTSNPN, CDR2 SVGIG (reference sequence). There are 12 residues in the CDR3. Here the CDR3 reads CAWTAGFKTQYF. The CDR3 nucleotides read TGTGCTTGGACTGCAGGGTTCAAGACCCAGTACTTC.

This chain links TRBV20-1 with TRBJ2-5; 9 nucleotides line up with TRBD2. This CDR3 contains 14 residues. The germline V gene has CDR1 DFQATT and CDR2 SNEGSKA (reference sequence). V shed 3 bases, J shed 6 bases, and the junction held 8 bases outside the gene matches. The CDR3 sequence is CSASLAGGRKTQYF. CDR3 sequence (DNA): TGCAGTGCTAGTTTGGCGGGAGGGAGAAAGACCCAGTACTTC.

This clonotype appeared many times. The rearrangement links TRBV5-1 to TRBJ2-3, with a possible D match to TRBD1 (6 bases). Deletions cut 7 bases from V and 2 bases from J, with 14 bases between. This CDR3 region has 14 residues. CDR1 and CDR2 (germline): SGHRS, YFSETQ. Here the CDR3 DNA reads TGCGCCAGCTTATACAGGGACGTCACAGATACGCAGTATTTT. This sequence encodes CASLYRDVTDTQYF.

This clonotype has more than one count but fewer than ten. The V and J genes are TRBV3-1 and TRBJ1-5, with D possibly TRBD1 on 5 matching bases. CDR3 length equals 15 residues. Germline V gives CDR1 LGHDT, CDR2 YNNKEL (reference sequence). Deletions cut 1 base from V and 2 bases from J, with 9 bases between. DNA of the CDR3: TGTGCCAGCAGCCAAGGGGGCAGCGGCAATCAGCCCCAGCATTTT. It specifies CASSQGGSGNQPQHF. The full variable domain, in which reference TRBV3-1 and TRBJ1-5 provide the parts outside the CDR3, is DTAVSQTPKYLVTQMGNDKSIKCEQNLGHDTMYWYKQDSKKFLKIMFSYNNKELIINETVPNRFSPKSPDKAHLNLHINSLELGDSAVYFCASSQGGSGNQPQHFGDGTRLSIL.

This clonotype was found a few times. The CDR3 sequence is CASSHRSRARRSYNEQFF. The CDR3 DNA follows: TGTGCCAGCAGCCACCGATCGCGGGCCCGTCGCTCCTACAATGAGCAGTTCTTC. The V call is TRBV13, the J call TRBJ2-1, with D possibly being TRBD2 (5 bases). With 5 bases removed from V and 0 bases from J, the gap between germline ends came to 20 bases. The CDR3 totals 18 residues. Germline V gene sequence: CDR1 PRHDT, CDR2 FYEKMQ (reference sequence).

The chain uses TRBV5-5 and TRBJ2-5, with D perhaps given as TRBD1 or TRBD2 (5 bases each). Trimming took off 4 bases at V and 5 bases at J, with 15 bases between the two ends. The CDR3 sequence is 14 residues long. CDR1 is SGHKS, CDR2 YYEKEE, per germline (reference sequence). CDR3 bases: TGTGCCAGCAGCAACCCTAGGGACCGGGAGACCCAGTACTTC. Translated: CASSNPRDRETQYF.

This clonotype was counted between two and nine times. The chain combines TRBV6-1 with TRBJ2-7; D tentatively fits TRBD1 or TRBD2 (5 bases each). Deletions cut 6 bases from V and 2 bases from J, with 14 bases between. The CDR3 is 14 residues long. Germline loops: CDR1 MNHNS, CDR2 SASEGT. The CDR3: CASSAGTFPYEQYF. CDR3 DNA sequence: TGTGCCAGCAGCGCCGGGACCTTCCCCTACGAGCAGTACTTC.

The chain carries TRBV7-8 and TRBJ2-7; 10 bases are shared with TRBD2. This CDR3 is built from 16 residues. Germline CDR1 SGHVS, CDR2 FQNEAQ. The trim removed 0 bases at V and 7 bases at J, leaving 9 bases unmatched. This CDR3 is CASSLAGLAGGREQYF. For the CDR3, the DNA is TGTGCCAGCAGCTTAGCGGGGTTAGCGGGGGGCAGAGAGCAGTACTTC.

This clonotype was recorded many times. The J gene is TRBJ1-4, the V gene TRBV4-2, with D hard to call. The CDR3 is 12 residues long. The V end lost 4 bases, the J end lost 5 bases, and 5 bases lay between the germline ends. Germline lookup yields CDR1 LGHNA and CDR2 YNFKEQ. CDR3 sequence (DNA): TGTGCCAGCAGCCCCCAGAATGAAAAACTGTTTTTT. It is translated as CASSPQNEKLFF.

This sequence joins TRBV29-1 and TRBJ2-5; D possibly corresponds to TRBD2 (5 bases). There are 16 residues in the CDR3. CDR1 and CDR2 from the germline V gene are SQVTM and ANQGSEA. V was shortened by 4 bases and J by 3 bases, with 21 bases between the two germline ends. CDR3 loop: CSVGPRSAPREETQYF. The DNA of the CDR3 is TGCAGCGTTGGCCCTAGGAGCGCCCCGAGGGAAGAGACCCAGTACTTC.

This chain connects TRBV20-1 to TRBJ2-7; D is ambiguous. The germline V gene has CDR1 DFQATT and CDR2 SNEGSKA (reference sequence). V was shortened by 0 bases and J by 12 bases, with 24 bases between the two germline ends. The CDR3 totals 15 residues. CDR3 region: CSARDRSSGWAIRYF. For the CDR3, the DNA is TGCAGTGCTAGAGATCGATCATCCGGGTGGGCTATCAGGTACTTC.

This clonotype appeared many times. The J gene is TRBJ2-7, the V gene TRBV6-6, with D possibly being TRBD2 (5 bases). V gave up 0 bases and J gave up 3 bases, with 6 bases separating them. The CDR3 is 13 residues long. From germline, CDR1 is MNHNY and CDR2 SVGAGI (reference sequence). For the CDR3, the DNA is TGTGCCAGCAGTTACTCGGAGGACTACGAGCAGTACTTC. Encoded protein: CASSYSEDYEQYF.

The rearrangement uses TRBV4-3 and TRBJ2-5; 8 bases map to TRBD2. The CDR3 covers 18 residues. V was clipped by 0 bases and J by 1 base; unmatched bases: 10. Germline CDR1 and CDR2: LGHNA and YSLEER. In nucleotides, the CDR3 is TGCGCCAGCAGCCAAGATTTGTTCGGGGGGGTTCTCCAAGAGACCCAGTACTTC. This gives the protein CASSQDLFGGVLQETQYF.

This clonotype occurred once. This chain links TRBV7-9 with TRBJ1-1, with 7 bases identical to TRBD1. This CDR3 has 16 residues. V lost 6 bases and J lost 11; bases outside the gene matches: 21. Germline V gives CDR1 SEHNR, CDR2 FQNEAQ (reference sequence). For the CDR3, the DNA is TGTGCCAGCAGACGATCCGGGACAGCAGATTTGCGGGGTGCTTTCTTT. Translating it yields CASRRSGTADLRGAFF. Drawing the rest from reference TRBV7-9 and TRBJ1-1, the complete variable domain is DTGVSQNPRHKITKRGQNVTFRCDPISEHNRLYWYRQTLGQGPEFLTYFQNEAQLEKSRLLSDRFSAERPKGSFSTLEIQRTEQGDSAMYLCASRRSGTADLRGAFFGQGTRLTVV.

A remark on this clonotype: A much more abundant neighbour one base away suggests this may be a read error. The CDR3 loop reads CAISVEGWTGELFF. CDR3 in DNA: TGTGCCATCAGCGTTGAGGGTTGGACCGGGGAGCTGTTTTTT. The J gene is TRBJ2-2, the V gene TRBV9; TRBD2 might be the D (5 bases). The CDR3 is 14 residues long. Germline CDR1 reads SGDLS; CDR2 reads YYNGEE.

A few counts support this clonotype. CDR3 in amino acids: CASRYTGLGNEQFF. The CDR3 DNA follows: TGTGCCAGCAGATATACAGGACTTGGGAATGAGCAGTTCTTC. The chain couples TRBV7-9 to TRBJ2-1; D possibly uses TRBD1 or TRBD2 (5 bases each). Germline V gene lookup returns CDR1 SEHNR and CDR2 FQNEAQ (reference sequence). There are 14 residues in the CDR3. V lost 6 bases to trimming and J lost 7 bases, with 16 bases between them.

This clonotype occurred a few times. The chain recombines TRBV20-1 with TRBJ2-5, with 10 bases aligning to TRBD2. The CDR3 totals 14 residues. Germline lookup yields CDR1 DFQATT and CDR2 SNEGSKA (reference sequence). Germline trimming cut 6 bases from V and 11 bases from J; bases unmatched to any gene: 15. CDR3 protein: CSATGLAEPRPQYF. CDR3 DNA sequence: TGCAGTGCCACTGGACTAGCGGAGCCCCGGCCTCAGTACTTC.

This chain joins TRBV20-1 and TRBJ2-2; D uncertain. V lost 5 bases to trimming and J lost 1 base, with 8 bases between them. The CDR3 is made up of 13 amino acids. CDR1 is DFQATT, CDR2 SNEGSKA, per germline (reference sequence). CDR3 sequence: CSALPGNTGELFF. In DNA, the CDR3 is TGCAGTGCTCTCCCCGGGAACACCGGGGAGCTGTTTTTT.

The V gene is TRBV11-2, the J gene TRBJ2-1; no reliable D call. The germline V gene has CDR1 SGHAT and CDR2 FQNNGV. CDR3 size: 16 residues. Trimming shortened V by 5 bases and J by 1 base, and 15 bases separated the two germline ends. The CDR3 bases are TGTGCCAGCAGCCTACGGCCCGACCAGTCCTACAATGAGCAGTTCTTC. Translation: CASSLRPDQSYNEQFF.